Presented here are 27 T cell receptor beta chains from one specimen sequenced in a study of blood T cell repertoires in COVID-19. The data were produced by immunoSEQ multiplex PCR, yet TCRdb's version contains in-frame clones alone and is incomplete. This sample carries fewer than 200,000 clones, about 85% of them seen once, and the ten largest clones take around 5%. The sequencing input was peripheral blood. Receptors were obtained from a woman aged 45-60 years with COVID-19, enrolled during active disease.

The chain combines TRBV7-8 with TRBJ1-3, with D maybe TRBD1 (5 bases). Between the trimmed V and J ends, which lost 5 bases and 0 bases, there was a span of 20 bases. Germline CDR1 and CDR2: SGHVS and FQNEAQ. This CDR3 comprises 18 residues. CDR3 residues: CASSPMPRGQGSGNTIYF. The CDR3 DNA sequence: TGTGCCAGCAGCCCGATGCCCCGTGGACAAGGCTCTGGAAACACCATATATTTT.

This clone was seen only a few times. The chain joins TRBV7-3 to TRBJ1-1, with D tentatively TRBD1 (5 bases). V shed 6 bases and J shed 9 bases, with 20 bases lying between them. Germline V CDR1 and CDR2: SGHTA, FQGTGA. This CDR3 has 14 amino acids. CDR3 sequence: CASSPTGDIRKAFF. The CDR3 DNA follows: TGTGCCAGCAGTCCTACAGGTGACATCCGAAAAGCTTTCTTT.

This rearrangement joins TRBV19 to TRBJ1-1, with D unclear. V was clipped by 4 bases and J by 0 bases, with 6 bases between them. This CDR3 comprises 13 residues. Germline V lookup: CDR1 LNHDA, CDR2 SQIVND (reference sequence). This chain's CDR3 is CASSNYMNTEAFF. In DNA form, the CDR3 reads TGTGCCAGTAGTAATTATATGAACACTGAAGCTTTCTTT. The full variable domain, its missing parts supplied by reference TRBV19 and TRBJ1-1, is DGGITQSPKYLFRKEGQNVTLSCEQNLNHDAMYWYRQDPGQGLRLIYYSQIVNDFQKGDIAEGYSVSREKKESFPLTVTSAQKNPTAFYLCASSNYMNTEAFFGQGTRLTVV.

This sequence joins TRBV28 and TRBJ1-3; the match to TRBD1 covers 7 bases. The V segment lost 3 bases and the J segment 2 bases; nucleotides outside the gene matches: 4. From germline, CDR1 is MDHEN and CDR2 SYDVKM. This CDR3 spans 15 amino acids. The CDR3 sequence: CASSFQQGTGNTIYF. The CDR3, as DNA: TGTGCCAGCAGTTTCCAACAGGGGACTGGAAACACCATATATTTT.

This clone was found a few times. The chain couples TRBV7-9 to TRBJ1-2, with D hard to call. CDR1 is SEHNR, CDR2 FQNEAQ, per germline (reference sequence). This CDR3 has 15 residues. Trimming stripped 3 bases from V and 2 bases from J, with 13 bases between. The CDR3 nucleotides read TGTGCCAGCAGCTTGAGGCAGATAACCAACTATGGCTACACCTTC. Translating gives CASSLRQITNYGYTF. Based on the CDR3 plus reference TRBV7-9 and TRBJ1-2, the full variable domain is DTGVSQNPRHKITKRGQNVTFRCDPISEHNRLYWYRQTLGQGPEFLTYFQNEAQLEKSRLLSDRFSAERPKGSFSTLEIQRTEQGDSAMYLCASSLRQITNYGYTFGSGTRLTVV.

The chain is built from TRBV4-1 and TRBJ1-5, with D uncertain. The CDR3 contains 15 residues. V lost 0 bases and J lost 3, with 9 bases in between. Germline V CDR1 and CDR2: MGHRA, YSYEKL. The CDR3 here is CASSQELGVNQPQHF. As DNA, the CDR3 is TGCGCCAGCAGCCAAGAACTGGGAGTCAATCAGCCCCAGCATTTT.

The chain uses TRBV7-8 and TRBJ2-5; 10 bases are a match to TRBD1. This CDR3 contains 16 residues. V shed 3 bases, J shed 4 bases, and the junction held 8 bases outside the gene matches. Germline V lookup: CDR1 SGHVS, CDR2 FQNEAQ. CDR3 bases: TGTGCCAGCAGCTTCGAGGGACAGGGGCTAGGAGAGACCCAGTACTTC. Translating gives CASSFEGQGLGETQYF. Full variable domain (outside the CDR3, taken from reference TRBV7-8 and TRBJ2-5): GAGVSQSPRYKVAKRGQDVALRCDPISGHVSLFWYQQALGQGPEFLTYFQNEAQLDKSGLPSDRFFAERPEGSVSTLKIQRTQQEDSAVYLCASSFEGQGLGETQYFGPGTRLLVL.

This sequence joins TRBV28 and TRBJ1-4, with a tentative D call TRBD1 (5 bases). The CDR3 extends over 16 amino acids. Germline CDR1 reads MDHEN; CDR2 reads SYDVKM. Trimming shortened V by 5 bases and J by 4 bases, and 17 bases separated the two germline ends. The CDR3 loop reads CASSPGTDIYNEKLFF. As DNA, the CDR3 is TGTGCCAGCAGTCCTGGGACTGATATATATAATGAAAAACTGTTTTTT.

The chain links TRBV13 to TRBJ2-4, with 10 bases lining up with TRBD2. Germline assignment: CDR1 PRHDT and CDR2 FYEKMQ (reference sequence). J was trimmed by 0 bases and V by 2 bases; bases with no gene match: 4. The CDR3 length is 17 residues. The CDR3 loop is CASSLLAGDLAKNIQYF. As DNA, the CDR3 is TGTGCCAGCAGCTTACTAGCGGGGGACCTAGCCAAAAACATTCAGTACTTC.

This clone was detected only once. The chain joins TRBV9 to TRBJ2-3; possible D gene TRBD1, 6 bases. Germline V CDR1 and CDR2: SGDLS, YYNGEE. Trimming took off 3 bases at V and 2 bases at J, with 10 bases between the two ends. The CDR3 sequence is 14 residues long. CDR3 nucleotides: TGTGCCAGCAGCGGTGGGGGCTCCACAGATACGCAGTATTTT. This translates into CASSGGGSTDTQYF.

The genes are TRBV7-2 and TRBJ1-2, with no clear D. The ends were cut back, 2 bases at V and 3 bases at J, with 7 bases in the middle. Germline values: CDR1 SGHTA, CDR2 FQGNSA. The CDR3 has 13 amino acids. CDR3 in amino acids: CASSLSSDYGYTF. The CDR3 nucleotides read TGTGCCAGCAGCTTATCCAGTGACTATGGCTACACCTTC. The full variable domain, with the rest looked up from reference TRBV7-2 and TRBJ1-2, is GAGVSQSPSNKVTEKGKDVELRCDPISGHTALYWYRQSLGQGLEFLIYFQGNSAPDKSGLPSDRFSAERTGGSVSTLTIQRTQQEDSAVYLCASSLSSDYGYTFGSGTRLTVV.

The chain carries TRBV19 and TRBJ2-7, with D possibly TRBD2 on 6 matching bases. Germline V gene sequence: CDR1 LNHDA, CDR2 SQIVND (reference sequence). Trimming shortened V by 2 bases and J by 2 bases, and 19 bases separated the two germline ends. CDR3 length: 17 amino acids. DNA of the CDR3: TGTGCCAGTAGTATATATTCCTCGCGGGGAGTTGCCTACGAGCAGTACTTC. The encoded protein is CASSIYSSRGVAYEQYF.

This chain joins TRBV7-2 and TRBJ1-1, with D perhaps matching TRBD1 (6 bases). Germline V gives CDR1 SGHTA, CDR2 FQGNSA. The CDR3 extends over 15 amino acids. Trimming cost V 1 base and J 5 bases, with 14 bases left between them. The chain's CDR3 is CASSLVLGARTEAFF. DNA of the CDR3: TGTGCCAGCAGCTTAGTGTTGGGGGCGAGGACTGAAGCTTTCTTT.

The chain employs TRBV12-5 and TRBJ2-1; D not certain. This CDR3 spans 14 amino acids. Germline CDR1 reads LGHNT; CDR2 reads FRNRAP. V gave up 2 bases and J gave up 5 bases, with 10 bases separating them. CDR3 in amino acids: CASGLPGFNNEQFF. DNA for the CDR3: TGTGCTAGTGGTTTGCCCGGGTTCAACAATGAGCAGTTCTTC.

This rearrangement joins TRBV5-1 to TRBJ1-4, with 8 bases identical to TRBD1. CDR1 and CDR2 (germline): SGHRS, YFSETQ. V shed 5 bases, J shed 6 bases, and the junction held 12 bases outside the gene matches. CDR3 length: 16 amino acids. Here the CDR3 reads CASRPRQGPFDEKLFF. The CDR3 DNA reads TGCGCCAGCAGACCGAGACAGGGGCCTTTCGATGAAAAACTGTTTTTT.

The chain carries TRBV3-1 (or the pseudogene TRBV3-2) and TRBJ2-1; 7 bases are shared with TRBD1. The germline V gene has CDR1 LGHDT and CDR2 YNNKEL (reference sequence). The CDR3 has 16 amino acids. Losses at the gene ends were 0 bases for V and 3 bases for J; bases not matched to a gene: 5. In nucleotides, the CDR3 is TGTGCCAGCAGCCAAGATCTACAGGGGATCTACAATGAGCAGTTCTTC. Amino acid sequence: CASSQDLQGIYNEQFF.

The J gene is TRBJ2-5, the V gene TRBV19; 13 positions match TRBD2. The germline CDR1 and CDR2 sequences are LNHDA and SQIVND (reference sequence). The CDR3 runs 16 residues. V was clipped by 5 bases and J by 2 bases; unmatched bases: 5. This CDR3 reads CASSLTSGGGQETQYF. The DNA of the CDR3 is TGTGCCAGTAGTTTAACTAGCGGGGGGGGACAAGAGACCCAGTACTTC.

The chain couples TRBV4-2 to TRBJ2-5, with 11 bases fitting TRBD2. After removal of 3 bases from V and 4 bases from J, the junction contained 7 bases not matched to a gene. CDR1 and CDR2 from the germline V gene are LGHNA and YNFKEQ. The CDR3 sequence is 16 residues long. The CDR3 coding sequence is TGTGCCAGCAGCCAGATTAGCGGGGGGGCCGGAGAGACCCAGTACTTC. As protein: CASSQISGGAGETQYF.

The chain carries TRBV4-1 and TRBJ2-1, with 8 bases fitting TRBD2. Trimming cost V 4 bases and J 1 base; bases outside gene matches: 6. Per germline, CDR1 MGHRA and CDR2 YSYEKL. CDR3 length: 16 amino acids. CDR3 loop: CASSPVAGLSYNEQFF. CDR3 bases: TGCGCCAGCAGCCCAGTAGCGGGGTTGTCCTACAATGAGCAGTTCTTC.

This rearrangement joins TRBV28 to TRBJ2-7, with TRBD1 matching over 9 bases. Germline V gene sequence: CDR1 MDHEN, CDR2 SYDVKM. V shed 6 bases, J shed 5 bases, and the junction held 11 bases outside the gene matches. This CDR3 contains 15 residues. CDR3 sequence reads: CASSPPGQGGNEQYF. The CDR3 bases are TGTGCCAGCAGCCCCCCGGGACAGGGTGGGAACGAGCAGTACTTC.

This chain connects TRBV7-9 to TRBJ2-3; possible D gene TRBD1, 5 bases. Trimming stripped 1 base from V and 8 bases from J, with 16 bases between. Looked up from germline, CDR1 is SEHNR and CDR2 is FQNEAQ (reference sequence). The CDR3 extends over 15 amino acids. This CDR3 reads CASSLVDSLAGTQYF. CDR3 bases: TGTGCCAGCAGCTTAGTTGACAGCCTGGCTGGTACGCAGTATTTT.

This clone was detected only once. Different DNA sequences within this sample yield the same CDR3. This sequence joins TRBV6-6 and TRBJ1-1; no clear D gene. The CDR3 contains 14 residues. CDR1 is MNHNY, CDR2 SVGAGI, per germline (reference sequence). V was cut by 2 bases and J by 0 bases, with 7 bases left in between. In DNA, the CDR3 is TGTGCCAGCAGTTACCCAGAACTGAACACTGAAGCTTTCTTT. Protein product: CASSYPELNTEAFF.

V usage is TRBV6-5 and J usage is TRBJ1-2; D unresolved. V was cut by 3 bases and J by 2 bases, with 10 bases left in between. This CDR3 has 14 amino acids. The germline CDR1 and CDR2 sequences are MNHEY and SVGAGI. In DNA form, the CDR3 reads TGTGCCAGCAGTTATGACAAGCTCAACTATGGCTACACCTTC. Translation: CASSYDKLNYGYTF.

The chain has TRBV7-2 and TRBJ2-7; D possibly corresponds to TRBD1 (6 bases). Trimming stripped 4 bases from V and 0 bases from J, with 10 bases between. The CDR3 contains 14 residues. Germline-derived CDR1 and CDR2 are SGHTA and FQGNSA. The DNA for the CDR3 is TGTGCCAGCAGCTGGACAGTAGGCTCCTACGAGCAGTACTTC. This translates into CASSWTVGSYEQYF. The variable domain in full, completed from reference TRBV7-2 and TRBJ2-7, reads GAGVSQSPSNKVTEKGKDVELRCDPISGHTALYWYRQSLGQGLEFLIYFQGNSAPDKSGLPSDRFSAERTGGSVSTLTIQRTQQEDSAVYLCASSWTVGSYEQYFGPGTRLTVT.

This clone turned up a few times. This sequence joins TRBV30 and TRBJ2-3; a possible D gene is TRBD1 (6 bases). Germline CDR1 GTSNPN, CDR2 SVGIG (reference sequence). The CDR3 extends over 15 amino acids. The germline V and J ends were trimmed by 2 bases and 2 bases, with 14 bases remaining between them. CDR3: CAWSSGTRLTDTQYF. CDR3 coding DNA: TGTGCCTGGAGTTCCGGGACACGACTCACAGATACGCAGTATTTT.

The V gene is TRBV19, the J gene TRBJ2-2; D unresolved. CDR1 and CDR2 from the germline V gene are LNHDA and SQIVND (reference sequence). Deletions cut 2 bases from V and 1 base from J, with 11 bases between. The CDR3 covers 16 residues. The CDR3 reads CASSISRTENTGELFF. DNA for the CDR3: TGTGCCAGTAGTATAAGCCGTACAGAGAACACCGGGGAGCTGTTTTTT. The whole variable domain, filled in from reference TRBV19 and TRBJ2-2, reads DGGITQSPKYLFRKEGQNVTLSCEQNLNHDAMYWYRQDPGQGLRLIYYSQIVNDFQKGDIAEGYSVSREKKESFPLTVTSAQKNPTAFYLCASSISRTENTGELFFGEGSRLTVL.

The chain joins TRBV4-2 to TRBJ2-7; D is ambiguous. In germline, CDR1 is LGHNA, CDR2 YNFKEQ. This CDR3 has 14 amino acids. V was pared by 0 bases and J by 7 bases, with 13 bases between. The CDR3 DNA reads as TGTGCCAGCAGCCAAGATCGAGGCGTTGGGGAGCAGTACTTC. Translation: CASSQDRGVGEQYF.